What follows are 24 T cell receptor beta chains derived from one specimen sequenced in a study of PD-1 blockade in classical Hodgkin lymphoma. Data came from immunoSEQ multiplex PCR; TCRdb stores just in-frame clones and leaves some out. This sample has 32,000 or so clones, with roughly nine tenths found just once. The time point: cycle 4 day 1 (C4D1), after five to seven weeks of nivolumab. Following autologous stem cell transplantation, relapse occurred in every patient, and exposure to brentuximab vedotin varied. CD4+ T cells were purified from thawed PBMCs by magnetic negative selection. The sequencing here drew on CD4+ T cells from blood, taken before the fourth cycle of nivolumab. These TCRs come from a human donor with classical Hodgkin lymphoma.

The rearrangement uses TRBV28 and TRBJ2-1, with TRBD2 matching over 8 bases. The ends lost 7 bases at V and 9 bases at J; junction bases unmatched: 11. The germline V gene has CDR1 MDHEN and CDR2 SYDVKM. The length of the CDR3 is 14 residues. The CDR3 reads CASKSHIAGSEQFF. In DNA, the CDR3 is TGTGCCAGCAAATCCCACATAGCGGGGTCTGAGCAGTTCTTC.

CDR3 bases: TGTGCCAGCAGGCCTTGGACGGGGACTGAAGCTTTCTTT. Protein: CASRPWTGTEAFF. The chain employs TRBV18 and TRBJ1-1; no firm D call. Trimming stripped 8 bases from V and 5 bases from J, with 15 bases between. From germline, CDR1 is KGHSH and CDR2 LQKENI. This CDR3 region has 13 residues.

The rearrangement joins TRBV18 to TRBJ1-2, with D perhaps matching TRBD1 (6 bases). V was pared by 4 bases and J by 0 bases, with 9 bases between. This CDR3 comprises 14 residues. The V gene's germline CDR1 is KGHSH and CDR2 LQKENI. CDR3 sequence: CASSRDTTNYGYTF. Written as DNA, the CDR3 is TGTGCCAGCTCACGGGACACAACTAACTATGGCTACACCTTC.

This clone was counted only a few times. Here the CDR3 reads CASGVAGFSDEQFF. The DNA of the CDR3 is TGTGCCAGCGGAGTAGCGGGATTTTCGGATGAGCAGTTCTTC. The chain employs TRBV28 and TRBJ2-1, with 8 bases lining up with TRBD2. The CDR3 sequence is 14 residues long. The germline V gene has CDR1 MDHEN and CDR2 SYDVKM. V lost 8 bases to trimming and J lost 8 bases; unmatched junction nucleotides: 11.

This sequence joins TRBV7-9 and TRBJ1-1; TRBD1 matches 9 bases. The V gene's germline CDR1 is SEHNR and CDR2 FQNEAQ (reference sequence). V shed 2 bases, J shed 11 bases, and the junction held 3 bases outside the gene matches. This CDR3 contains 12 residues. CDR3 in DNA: TGTGCCAGCAGCTTATGGACAGGGGATGCTTTCTTT. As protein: CASSLWTGDAFF.

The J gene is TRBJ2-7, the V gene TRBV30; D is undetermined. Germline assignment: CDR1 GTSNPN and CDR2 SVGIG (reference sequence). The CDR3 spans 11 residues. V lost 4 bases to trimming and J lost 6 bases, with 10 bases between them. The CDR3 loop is CAWNRLGEQYF. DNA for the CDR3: TGTGCCTGGAATCGTTTGGGCGAGCAGTACTTC.

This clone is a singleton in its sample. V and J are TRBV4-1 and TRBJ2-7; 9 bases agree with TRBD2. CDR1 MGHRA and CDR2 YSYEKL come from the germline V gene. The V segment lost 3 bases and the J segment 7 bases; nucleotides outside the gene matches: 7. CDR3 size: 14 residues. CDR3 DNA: TGCGCCAGCAGCCAGTTAGCGGGAGCAGTAGAGCAGTACTTC. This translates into CASSQLAGAVEQYF.

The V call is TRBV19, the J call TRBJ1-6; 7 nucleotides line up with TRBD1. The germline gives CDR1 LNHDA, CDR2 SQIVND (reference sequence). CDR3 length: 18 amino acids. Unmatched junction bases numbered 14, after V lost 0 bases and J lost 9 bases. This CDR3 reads CASSIEPPGPGGFSPLHF. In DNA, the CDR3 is TGTGCCAGTAGTATAGAACCCCCGGGGCCAGGGGGTTTTTCACCCCTCCACTTT.

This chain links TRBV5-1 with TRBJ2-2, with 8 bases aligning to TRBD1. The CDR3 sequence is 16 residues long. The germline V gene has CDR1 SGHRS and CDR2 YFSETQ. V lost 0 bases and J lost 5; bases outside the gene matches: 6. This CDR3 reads CASSLGSGGRTGELFF. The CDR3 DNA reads TGCGCCAGCAGCTTGGGTTCAGGGGGCCGGACCGGGGAGCTGTTTTTT.

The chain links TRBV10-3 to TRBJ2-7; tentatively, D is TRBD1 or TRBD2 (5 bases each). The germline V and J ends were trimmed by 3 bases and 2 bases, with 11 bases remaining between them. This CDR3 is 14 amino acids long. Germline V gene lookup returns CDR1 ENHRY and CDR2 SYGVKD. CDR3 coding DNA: TGTGCCATCAGTGATAGGGACGGGGCCTACGAGCAGTACTTC. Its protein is CAISDRDGAYEQYF.

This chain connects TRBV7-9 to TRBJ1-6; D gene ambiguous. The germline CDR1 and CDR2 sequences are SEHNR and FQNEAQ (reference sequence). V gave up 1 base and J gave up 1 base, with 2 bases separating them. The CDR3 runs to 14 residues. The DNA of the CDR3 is TGTGCCAGCAGCTTAGGTTCCTATAATTCACCCCTCCACTTT. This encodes CASSLGSYNSPLHF.

CDR3 nucleotide sequence: TGCGCCAGCAGCTTGGGGGGACACAGCTCTGGGGCCAACGTCCTGACTTTC. The encoded protein is CASSLGGHSSGANVLTF. The rearrangement links TRBV5-1 to TRBJ2-6; maybe TRBD1 (6 bases). In germline, CDR1 is SGHRS, CDR2 YFSETQ. This CDR3 comprises 17 residues. V gave up 0 bases and J gave up 0 bases, with 10 bases separating them.

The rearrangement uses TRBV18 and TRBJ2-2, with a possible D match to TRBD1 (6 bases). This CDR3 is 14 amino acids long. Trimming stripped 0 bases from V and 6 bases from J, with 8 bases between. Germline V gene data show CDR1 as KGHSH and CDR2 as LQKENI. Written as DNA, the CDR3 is TGTGCCAGCTCACCACCGTGGGGGCCCGGGGAGCTGTTTTTT. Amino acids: CASSPPWGPGELFF.

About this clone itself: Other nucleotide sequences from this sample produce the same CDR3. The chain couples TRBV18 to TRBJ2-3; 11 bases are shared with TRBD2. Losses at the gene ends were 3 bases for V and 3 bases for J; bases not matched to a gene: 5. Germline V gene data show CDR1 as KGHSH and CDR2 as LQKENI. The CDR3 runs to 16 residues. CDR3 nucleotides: TGTGCCAGCTCACCCCCGCTAGCGGGGGGTACAGATACGCAGTATTTT. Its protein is CASSPPLAGGTDTQYF.

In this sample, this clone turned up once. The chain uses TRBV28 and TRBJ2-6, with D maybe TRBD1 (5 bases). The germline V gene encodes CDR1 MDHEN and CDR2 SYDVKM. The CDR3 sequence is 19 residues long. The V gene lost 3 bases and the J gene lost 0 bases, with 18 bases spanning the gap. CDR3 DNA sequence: TGTGCCAGCAGTTTTGGGGCCTTCGGGCTGAGCTCTGGGGCCAACGTCCTGACTTTC. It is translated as CASSFGAFGLSSGANVLTF.

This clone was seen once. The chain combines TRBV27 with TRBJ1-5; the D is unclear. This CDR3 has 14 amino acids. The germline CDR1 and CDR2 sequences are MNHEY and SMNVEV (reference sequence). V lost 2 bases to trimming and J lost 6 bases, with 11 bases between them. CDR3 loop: CASSLEGRGQPQHF. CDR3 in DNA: TGTGCCAGCAGTTTAGAGGGCAGAGGTCAGCCCCAGCATTTT.

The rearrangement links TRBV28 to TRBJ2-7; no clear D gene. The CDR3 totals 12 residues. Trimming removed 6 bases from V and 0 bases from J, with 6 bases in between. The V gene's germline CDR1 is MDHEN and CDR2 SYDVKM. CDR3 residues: CASRGYSYEQYF. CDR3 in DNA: TGTGCCAGCAGGGGGTACTCCTACGAGCAGTACTTC.

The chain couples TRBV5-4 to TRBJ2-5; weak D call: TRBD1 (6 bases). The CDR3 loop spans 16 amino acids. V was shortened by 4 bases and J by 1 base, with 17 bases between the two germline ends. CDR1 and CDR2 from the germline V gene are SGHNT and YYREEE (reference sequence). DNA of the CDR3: TGTGCCAGCAGCAAAGCACAGGGTTGGGGCCAAGAGACCCAGTACTTC. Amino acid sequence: CASSKAQGWGQETQYF. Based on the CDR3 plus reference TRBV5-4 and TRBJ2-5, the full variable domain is ETGVTQSPTHLIKTRGQQVTLRCSSQSGHNTVSWYQQALGQGPQFIFQYYREEENGRGNFPPRFSGLQFPNYSSELNVNALELDDSALYLCASSKAQGWGQETQYFGPGTRLLVL.

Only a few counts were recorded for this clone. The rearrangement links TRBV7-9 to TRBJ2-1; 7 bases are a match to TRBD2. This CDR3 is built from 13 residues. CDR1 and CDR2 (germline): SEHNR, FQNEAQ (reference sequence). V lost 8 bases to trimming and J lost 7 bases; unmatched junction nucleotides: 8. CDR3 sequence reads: CASASGIGNEQFF. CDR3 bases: TGTGCCAGCGCGAGCGGGATTGGGAATGAGCAGTTCTTC.

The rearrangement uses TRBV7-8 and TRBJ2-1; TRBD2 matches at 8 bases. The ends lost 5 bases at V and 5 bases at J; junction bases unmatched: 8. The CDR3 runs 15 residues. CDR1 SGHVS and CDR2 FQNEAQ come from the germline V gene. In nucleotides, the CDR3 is TGTGCCAGCAGCCTCTTAGCGGGACCTCACAATGAGCAGTTCTTC. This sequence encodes CASSLLAGPHNEQFF.

CDR3 sequence (DNA): TGTGCCAGCAGTTACTCTTCCGGGACCGGGACGGAGAAACTGTTTTTT. Protein: CASSYSSGTGTEKLFF. The chain carries TRBV6-6 and TRBJ1-4, with D perhaps TRBD1 (5 bases). The germline gives CDR1 MNHNY, CDR2 SVGAGI (reference sequence). V was trimmed by 0 bases and J by 11 bases, leaving 19 bases between them. The CDR3 covers 16 residues.

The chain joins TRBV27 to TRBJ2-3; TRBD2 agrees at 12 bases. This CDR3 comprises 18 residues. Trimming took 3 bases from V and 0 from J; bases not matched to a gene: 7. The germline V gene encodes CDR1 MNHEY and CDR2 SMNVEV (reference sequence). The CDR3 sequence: CASSFYYGLAGSTDTQYF. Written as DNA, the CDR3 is TGTGCCAGCAGTTTCTATTATGGACTAGCGGGGAGCACAGATACGCAGTATTTT.

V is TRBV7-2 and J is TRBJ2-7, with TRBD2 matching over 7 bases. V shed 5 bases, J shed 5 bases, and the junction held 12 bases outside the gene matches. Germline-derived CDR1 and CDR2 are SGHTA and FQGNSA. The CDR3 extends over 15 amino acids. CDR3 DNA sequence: TGTGCCAGCAGCCCGCAGGGACTACCTCTCCACGAGCAGTACTTC. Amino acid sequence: CASSPQGLPLHEQYF.

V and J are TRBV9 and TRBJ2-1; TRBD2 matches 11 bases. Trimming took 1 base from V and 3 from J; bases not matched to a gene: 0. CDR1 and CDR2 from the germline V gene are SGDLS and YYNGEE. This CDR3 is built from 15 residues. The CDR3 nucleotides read TGTGCCAGCAGCGTAACTAGCGGGAGCTACAATGAGCAGTTCTTC. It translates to CASSVTSGSYNEQFF. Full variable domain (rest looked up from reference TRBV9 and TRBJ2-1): DSGVTQTPKHLITATGQRVTLRCSPRSGDLSVYWYQQSLDQGLQFLIQYYNGEERAKGNILERFSAQQFPDLHSELNLSSLELGDSALYFCASSVTSGSYNEQFFGPGTRLTVL.